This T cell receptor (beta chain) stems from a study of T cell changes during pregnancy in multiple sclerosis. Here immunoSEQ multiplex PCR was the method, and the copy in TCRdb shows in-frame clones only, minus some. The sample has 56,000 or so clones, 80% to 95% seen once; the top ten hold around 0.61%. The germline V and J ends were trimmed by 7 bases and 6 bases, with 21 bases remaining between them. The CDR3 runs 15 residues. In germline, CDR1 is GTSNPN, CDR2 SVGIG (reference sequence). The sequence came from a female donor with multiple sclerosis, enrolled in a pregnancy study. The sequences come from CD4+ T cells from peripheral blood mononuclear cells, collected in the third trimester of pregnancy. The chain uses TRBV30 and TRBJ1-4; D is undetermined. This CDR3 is CASSDPGPRHEKLFF. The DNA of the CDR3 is TGTGCCTCCTCTGACCCGGGTCCTAGGCATGAAAAACTGTTTTTT.